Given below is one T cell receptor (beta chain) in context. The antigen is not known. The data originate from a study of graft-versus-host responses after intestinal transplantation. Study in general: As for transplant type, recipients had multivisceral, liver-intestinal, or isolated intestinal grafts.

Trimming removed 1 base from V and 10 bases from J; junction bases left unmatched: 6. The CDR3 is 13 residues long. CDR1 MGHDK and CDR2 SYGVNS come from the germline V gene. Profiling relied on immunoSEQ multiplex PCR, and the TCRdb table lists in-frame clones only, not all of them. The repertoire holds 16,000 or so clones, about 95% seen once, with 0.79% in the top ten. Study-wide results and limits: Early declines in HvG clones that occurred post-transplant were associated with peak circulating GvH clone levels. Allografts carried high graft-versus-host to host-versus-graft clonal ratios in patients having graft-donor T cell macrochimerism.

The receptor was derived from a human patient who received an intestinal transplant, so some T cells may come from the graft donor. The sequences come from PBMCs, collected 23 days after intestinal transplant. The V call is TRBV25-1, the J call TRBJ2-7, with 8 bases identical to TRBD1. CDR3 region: CASSESIGQGQYF. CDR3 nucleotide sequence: TGTGCCAGCAGTGAATCCATTGGACAGGGACAGTACTTC.